What follows are 20 T cell receptor beta chains derived from one specimen sequenced in a study of OX40 agonist ivuxolimab in advanced cancers. Preparation of the library involved the immunoSEQ multiplex PCR assay. The clones in this table, taken by TCRdb from immuneACCESS, are in-frame only. Not every clone is retained; where verified, under half of the shortfall comes from an unresolved V gene, and the cause of the rest is unknown. This sample lists roughly 51,000 clones; approximately 90% were detected once. The ten largest clones represent approximately 1.4% of the sample. Material: CD4+ or CD8+ T cells sorted from blood, obtained in a trial of the OX40 agonist ivuxolimab. These receptors all stem from an adult with an advanced solid tumor such as melanoma, head and neck, liver or kidney cancer.

V is TRBV28 and J is TRBJ2-7; 8 bases are shared with TRBD1. V shed 5 bases and J 9 bases; nucleotides not matched to a gene: 12. CDR3 length equals 14 residues. Germline values: CDR1 MDHEN, CDR2 SYDVKM. The CDR3 is CASSTPDRALGQYF. CDR3 coding DNA: TGTGCCAGCAGTACCCCGGACAGGGCGCTCGGGCAGTACTTC.

The sample holds one count of this clone. The rearrangement uses TRBV10-3 and TRBJ2-3, with D hard to call. V lost 6 bases and J lost 1, with 11 bases in between. CDR1 and CDR2 from the germline V gene are ENHRY and SYGVKD. CDR3 length: 14 amino acids. The CDR3 is CAIRDVGGTDTQYF. DNA of the CDR3: TGTGCCATCAGGGATGTTGGGGGCACAGATACGCAGTATTTT.

The table lists this clone with a few counts. V is TRBV5-1 and J is TRBJ2-3, with D hard to call. CDR1 is SGHRS and CDR2 is YFSETQ in the germline V gene. V lost 5 bases, J lost 2 bases, and 18 bases lay in between. The CDR3 is 16 residues long. The CDR3 loop is CASSSTSNPNTDTQYF. CDR3 bases: TGCGCCAGCAGTTCGACGTCCAATCCCAACACAGATACGCAGTATTTT.

The chain recombines TRBV9 with TRBJ1-3, with no clear D. Germline V gene sequence: CDR1 SGDLS, CDR2 YYNGEE. The ends were cut back, 3 bases at V and 3 bases at J, with 16 bases in the middle. The CDR3 sequence is 16 residues long. For the CDR3, the DNA is TGTGCCAGCAGCGGGACGCCGGGAGGGAGTGGAAACACCATATATTTT. As protein: CASSGTPGGSGNTIYF.

The chain links TRBV29-1 to TRBJ2-1, with 8 bases fitting TRBD1. V lost 7 bases to trimming and J lost 8 bases; unmatched junction nucleotides: 10. In germline, CDR1 is SQVTM, CDR2 ANQGSEA. This CDR3 contains 13 residues. The CDR3, as DNA: TGCAGCGCTCAGGGGGCGTTGTTGGATGAGCAGTTCTTC. Encoded protein: CSAQGALLDEQFF.

The chain uses TRBV7-9 and TRBJ2-5; 9 bases align to TRBD2. Germline V gene lookup returns CDR1 SEHNR and CDR2 FQNEAQ (reference sequence). This CDR3 contains 13 residues. V shed 6 bases and J 1 base; nucleotides not matched to a gene: 0. Here the CDR3 reads CASRRGGQETQYF. CDR3 bases: TGTGCCAGCAGGCGGGGGGGCCAAGAGACCCAGTACTTC.

The chain couples TRBV29-1 to TRBJ1-4; 7 bases line up with TRBD1. The V segment lost 0 bases and the J segment 7 bases; nucleotides outside the gene matches: 8. CDR1 and CDR2 from the germline V gene are SQVTM and ANQGSEA. CDR3 length: 15 amino acids. CDR3 region: CSVEEDRVSGEKLFF. The DNA of the CDR3 is TGCAGCGTTGAAGAAGACAGGGTGTCGGGTGAAAAACTGTTTTTT.

The rearrangement uses TRBV9 and TRBJ2-2; D gene ambiguous. Per the germline V gene, CDR1 is SGDLS and CDR2 is YYNGEE. V dropped 0 bases and J dropped 2 bases, with 5 bases sitting between them. This CDR3 comprises 14 residues. For the CDR3, the DNA is TGTGCCAGCAGCGTAGCTTACAACACCGGGGAGCTGTTTTTT. Protein product: CASSVAYNTGELFF.

The chain employs TRBV2 and TRBJ2-3; TRBD2 agrees at 7 bases. The CDR3 is 12 amino acids. Trimming took 6 bases from V and 5 from J; bases not matched to a gene: 2. Germline CDR1 reads SNHLY; CDR2 reads FYNNEI. DNA of the CDR3: TGTGCCAGCAGACGCGGGAGAGATACGCAGTATTTT. Its translation is CASRRGRDTQYF.

The V call is TRBV14, the J call TRBJ2-1; maybe TRBD1 (6 bases). CDR3 length equals 15 residues. The V gene's germline CDR1 is SGHDN and CDR2 FVKESK. Trimming left V 1 base short and J 9 bases short, with 16 bases between. CDR3 region: CASSQGAGARLEQFF. CDR3 DNA: TGTGCCAGCAGCCAAGGTGCAGGGGCGCGTCTTGAGCAGTTCTTC.

This rearrangement joins TRBV6-5 to TRBJ2-5; a possible D gene is TRBD2 (5 bases). The length of the CDR3 is 14 residues. Deletions cut 5 bases from V and 4 bases from J, with 14 bases between. The germline CDR1 and CDR2 sequences are MNHEY and SVGAGI. CDR3 DNA: TGTGCCAGCAGTCCGGGCTCCCGGGGAGAGACCCAGTACTTC. Translating gives CASSPGSRGETQYF.

The J gene is TRBJ1-2, the V gene TRBV27; D is unclear. CDR1 is MNHEY and CDR2 is SMNVEV in the germline V gene (reference sequence). V shed 4 bases and J shed 5 bases, with 8 bases lying between them. The CDR3 sequence is 12 residues long. CDR3: CASSSLGYGYTF. The CDR3 DNA is TGTGCCAGCAGTTCCCTAGGGTATGGCTACACCTTC.

V gene TRBV5-1 combines with J gene TRBJ1-2; D remains ambiguous. Germline-derived CDR1 and CDR2 are SGHRS and YFSETQ. CDR3 length: 13 residues. The V end was cut by 0 bases, the J end by 3 bases, with 6 bases between. CDR3 DNA: TGCGCCAGCAGCTTGGGCCGGGACTATGGCTACACCTTC. Translated, it gives CASSLGRDYGYTF.

The rearrangement uses TRBV5-1 and TRBJ1-4; D is perhaps TRBD1 (6 bases). Germline V gene lookup returns CDR1 SGHRS and CDR2 YFSETQ. The CDR3 loop spans 15 amino acids. Trimming removed 3 bases from V and 7 bases from J, with 16 bases in between. DNA of the CDR3: TGCGCCAGCAGCTCAGGACAGAGCATCGGTGAAAAACTGTTTTTT. Its protein is CASSSGQSIGEKLFF.

This chain uses TRBV7-3 with TRBJ1-1, with D possibly being TRBD1 (5 bases). Germline V gene data show CDR1 as SGHTA and CDR2 as FQGTGA. The length of the CDR3 is 13 residues. The V end was cut by 3 bases, the J end by 12 bases, with 17 bases between. The CDR3 is CASSLERGGVTFF. CDR3 in DNA: TGTGCCAGCAGCTTGGAAAGGGGAGGGGTAACTTTCTTT.

This sequence joins TRBV5-6 and TRBJ2-3; D remains ambiguous. Trimming left V 0 bases short and J 3 bases short, with 5 bases between. The V gene's germline CDR1 is SGHDT and CDR2 YYEEEE. The CDR3 contains 13 residues. CDR3 protein: CASSLVGTDTQYF. The CDR3 DNA follows: TGTGCCAGCAGCTTGGTGGGGACAGATACGCAGTATTTT.

The chain is built from TRBV11-2 and TRBJ2-7; TRBD2 matches 7 bases. The CDR3 runs to 15 residues. Germline V gene lookup returns CDR1 SGHAT and CDR2 FQNNGV. Trimming at V came to 5 bases and at J to 6 bases, leaving 13 bases not matched to a gene. CDR3 in DNA: TGTGCCAGCAGCCCTACCCGCGGGGGAGCTCCCGAGCAGTACTTC. Its protein is CASSPTRGGAPEQYF.

A single count supports this clone. CDR3 residues: CASSSGTKSNQPQHF. The CDR3 DNA reads as TGTGCCAGCAGTTCCGGGACAAAAAGCAATCAGCCCCAGCATTTT. The gene calls are TRBV28 and TRBJ1-5; the D gene is possibly TRBD1 (6 bases). Trimming shortened V by 4 bases and J by 1 base, and 11 bases separated the two germline ends. The CDR3 runs 15 residues. Per germline, CDR1 MDHEN and CDR2 SYDVKM.

This clone appeared a few times. The chain uses TRBV6-6 and TRBJ1-1, with TRBD1 matching over 7 bases. The CDR3 is made up of 15 amino acids. V was clipped by 2 bases and J by 1 base; unmatched bases: 4. Per the germline V gene, CDR1 is MNHNY and CDR2 is SVGAGI (reference sequence). CDR3 nucleotide sequence: TGTGCCAGCAGTTACGCCCAGGGGGAGAACACTGAAGCTTTCTTT. Its translation is CASSYAQGENTEAFF.

The chain carries TRBV11-2 and TRBJ1-2; TRBD1 aligns across 8 bases. The CDR3 loop spans 15 amino acids. Germline lookup yields CDR1 SGHAT and CDR2 FQNNGV. V lost 4 bases to trimming and J lost 5 bases; unmatched junction nucleotides: 9. CDR3 nucleotides: TGTGCCAGCAGCTCAGGACAGGGTAGTTCGTATGGCTACACCTTC. Its protein is CASSSGQGSSYGYTF.